This record looks at one T cell receptor (beta chain) sequence and its context. Its antigen is not known. Amplicons of TCR beta CDR3 were generated from genomic DNA by two-round multiplex PCR. Every TRBV and TRBJ gene had its own specific primer in first-round PCR. From the multiplex PCR reads, TCRdb called clonotypes with MiXCR, one entry per CDR3 protein. The profile shows about 15,000 distinct CDR3 sequences, around 42% of them singletons. Each of the patients had no lymph node involvement on CT and PET/CT and no prior chemotherapy, radiotherapy or other malignancies. This CDR3 is built from 16 residues. Trimming removed 0 bases at V and 5 bases at J, with 16 bases between. Looked up from germline, CDR1 is MNHEY and CDR2 is SVGAGI. The sample is drawn from a study of prognosis after radiotherapy for stage I lung cancer. Study observations and caveats: It is unknown whether the expanded TCR clones recognize the tumor. Diminished Shannon entropy following stereotactic body radiation therapy characterized patients who developed distant metastases.

This TCR was sampled from a donor aged 50 or older with non-small cell lung cancer. This specimen consisted of PBMCs, obtained before or after stereotactic body radiation therapy (not recorded which). The J gene is TRBJ2-5, the V gene TRBV6-5; D is perhaps TRBD1 or TRBD2 (7 bases each). CDR3 nucleotides: TGTGCCAGCAGTTACTCGATCAGGGGGGAGGGGGAGACCCAGTACTTC. Its translation: CASSYSIRGEGETQYF.